This paragraph covers one T cell receptor (beta chain) sequence. Antigen: not known. These data come from a study of a mutant IDH1 vaccine in newly diagnosed glioma. Background on the study: Patients received vaccination from 4-6 weeks after radiotherapy alone, or with temozolomide cycles.

Trimming pared 5 bases from V and 5 bases from J, leaving 19 bases between. Germline lookup yields CDR1 SGDLS and CDR2 YYNGEE. The CDR3 is made up of 16 amino acids. The time point: week 35, safety follow-up. The investigators gave 300 ug of mutant IDH1 20-mer peptide in each vaccine dose, together with topical imiquimod. Eight vaccinations were given in weeks 1, 3, 5, 7, 11, 15, 19 and 23. The table came from immunoSEQ multiplex PCR; TCRdb's copy has only in-frame clones and leaves some out. The sample has some 71,000 clones, approximately 86% seen once; the top ten hold more than 1.5%. The V and J genes are TRBV9 and TRBJ2-2; perhaps D is TRBD1 or TRBD2 (5 bases each). The receptor comes from a young man with glioma. Sequences were derived from PBMCs, sampled from a glioma patient whose treatment included an IDH1 peptide vaccine. Here the CDR3 reads CASSIPDSGPTGELFF. CDR3 coding DNA: TGTGCCAGCAGTATCCCCGACAGCGGACCGACCGGGGAGCTGTTTTTT.